This T cell receptor (beta chain) was obtained from a study of a mutant IDH1 vaccine in newly diagnosed glioma. Study-level information: Former treatment meant radiotherapy, temozolomide, or both; the majority had gotten both. Overall study results and limits: Of all patients, 93.3% showed vaccine-induced immune responses.

Libraries were prepared by immunoSEQ multiplex PCR; TCRdb keeps only in-frame clonotypes and omits some of them. Here the sample spans 35,000 to 45,000 clones, roughly 80% being singletons. Time point in this sample: week 35, safety follow-up. Every vaccine dose comprised 300 ug of mutant IDH1 20-mer peptide plus topical imiquimod. The vaccination schedule gave patients eight doses in weeks 1, 3, 5, 7, 11, 15, 19 and 23. Donors had new IDH1-mutant astrocytomas of WHO grade 3 or 4 (ATRX-lost). Germline-derived CDR1 and CDR2 are LNHDA and SQIVND (reference sequence). Trimming pared 6 bases from V and 6 bases from J, leaving 11 bases between. There are 12 residues in the CDR3. A note on this clone: As yet, its antigen is unknown.

The chain has TRBV19 and TRBJ1-2; TRBD1 might be the D (6 bases). This sequence was found in a woman in her forties or fifties with glioma. The sequenced sample was PBMCs, obtained from a glioma patient whose treatment included an IDH1 peptide vaccine. The CDR3 DNA is TGTGCCAGTAGCTGGACAGTTGATGGCTACACCTTC. Translation: CASSWTVDGYTF. Full variable domain (missing parts from reference TRBV19 and TRBJ1-2): DGGITQSPKYLFRKEGQNVTLSCEQNLNHDAMYWYRQDPGQGLRLIYYSQIVNDFQKGDIAEGYSVSREKKESFPLTVTSAQKNPTAFYLCASSWTVDGYTFGSGTRLTVV.